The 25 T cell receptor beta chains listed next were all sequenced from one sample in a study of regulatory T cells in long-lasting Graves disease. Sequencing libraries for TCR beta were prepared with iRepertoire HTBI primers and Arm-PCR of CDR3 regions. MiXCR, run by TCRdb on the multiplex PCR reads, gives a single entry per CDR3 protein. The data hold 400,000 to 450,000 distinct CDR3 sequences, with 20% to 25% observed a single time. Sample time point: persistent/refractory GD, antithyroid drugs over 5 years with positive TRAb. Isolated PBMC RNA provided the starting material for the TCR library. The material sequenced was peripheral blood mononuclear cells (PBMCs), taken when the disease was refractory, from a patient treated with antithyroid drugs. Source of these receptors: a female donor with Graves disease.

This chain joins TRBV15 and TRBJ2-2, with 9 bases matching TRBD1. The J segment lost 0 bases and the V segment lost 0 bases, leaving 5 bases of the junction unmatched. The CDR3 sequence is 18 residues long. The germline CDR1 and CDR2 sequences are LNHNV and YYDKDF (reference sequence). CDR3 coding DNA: TGTGCCACCAGCAGAGATTGGTGGGACAGGGCGAACACCGGGGAGCTGTTTTTT. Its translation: CATSRDWWDRANTGELFF. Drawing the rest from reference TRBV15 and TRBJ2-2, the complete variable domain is DAMVIQNPRYQVTQFGKPVTLSCSQTLNHNVMYWYQQKSSQAPKLLFHYYDKDFNNEADTPDNFQSRRPNTSFCFLDIRSPGLGDTAMYLCATSRDWWDRANTGELFFGEGSRLTVL.

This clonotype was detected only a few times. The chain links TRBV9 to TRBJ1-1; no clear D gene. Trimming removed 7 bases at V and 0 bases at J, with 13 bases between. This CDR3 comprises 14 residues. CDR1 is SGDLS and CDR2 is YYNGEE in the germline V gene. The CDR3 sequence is CASQRGGLNTEAFF. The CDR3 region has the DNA TGTGCCAGCCAACGGGGAGGGCTGAACACTGAAGCTTTCTTT.

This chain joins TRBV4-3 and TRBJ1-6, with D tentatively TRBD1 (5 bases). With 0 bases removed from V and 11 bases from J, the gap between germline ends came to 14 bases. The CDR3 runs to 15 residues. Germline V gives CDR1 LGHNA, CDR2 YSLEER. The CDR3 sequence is CASSQDRGIGPPLHF. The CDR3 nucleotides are TGCGCCAGCAGCCAAGATCGGGGGATCGGCCCACCCCTCCACTTT.

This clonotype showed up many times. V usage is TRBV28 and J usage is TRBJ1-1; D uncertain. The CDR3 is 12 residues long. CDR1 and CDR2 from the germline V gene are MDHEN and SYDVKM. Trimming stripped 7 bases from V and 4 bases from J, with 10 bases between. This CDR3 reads CASIYKGTEAFF. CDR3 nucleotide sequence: TGTGCCAGCATCTACAAGGGCACTGAAGCTTTCTTT.

The CDR3 here is CASSRDRAGGPGNEQFF. Here the CDR3 DNA reads TGTGCCAGTAGTAGGGACAGAGCGGGAGGGCCGGGCAATGAGCAGTTCTTC. The V call is TRBV19, the J call TRBJ2-1; 10 positions agree with TRBD2. Germline CDR1 LNHDA, CDR2 SQIVND (reference sequence). The CDR3 sequence is 17 residues long. With 4 bases clipped from V and 6 bases from J, the junction kept 12 bases outside the gene matches.

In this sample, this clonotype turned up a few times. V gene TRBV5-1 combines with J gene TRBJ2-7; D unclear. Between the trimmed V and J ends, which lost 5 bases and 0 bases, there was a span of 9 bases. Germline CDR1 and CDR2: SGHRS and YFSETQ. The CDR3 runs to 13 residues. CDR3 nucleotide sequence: TGCGCCAGCAGGCTGGAGAGCTCCTACGAGCAGTACTTC. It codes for CASRLESSYEQYF.

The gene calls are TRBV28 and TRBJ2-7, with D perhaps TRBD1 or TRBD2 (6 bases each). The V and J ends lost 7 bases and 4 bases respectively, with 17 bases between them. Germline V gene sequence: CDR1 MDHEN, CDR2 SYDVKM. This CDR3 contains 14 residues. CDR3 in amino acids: CASTMDSGFYEQYF. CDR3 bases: TGTGCCAGCACCATGGACAGCGGGTTTTACGAGCAGTACTTC.

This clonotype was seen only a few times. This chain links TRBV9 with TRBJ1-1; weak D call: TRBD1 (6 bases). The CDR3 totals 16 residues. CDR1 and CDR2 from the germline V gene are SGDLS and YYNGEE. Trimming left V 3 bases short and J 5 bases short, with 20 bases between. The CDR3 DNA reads TGTGCCAGCAGCGCGGCCGGCGGGGGGGCTAGGACTGAAGCTTTCTTT. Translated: CASSAAGGGARTEAFF.

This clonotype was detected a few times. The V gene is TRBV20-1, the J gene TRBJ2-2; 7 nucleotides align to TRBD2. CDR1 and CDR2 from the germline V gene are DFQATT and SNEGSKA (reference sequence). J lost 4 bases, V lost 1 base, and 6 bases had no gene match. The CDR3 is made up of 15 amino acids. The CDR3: CSARAGGFGTGELFF. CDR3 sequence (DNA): TGCAGTGCTAGAGCGGGAGGTTTCGGCACCGGGGAGCTGTTTTTT.

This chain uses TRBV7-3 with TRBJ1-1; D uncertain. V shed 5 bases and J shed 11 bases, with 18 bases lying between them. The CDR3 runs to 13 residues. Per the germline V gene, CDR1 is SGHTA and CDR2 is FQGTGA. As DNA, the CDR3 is TGTGCCAGCAGCCCCACCCACTCGAGTGAGGCTTTCTTT. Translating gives CASSPTHSSEAFF.

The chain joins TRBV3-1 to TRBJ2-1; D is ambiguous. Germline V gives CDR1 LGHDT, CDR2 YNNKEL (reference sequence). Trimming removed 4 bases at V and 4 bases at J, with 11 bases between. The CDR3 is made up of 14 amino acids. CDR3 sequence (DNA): TGTGCCAGCAGCCCTCTTGGGTCGTACAATGAGCAGTTCTTC. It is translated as CASSPLGSYNEQFF.

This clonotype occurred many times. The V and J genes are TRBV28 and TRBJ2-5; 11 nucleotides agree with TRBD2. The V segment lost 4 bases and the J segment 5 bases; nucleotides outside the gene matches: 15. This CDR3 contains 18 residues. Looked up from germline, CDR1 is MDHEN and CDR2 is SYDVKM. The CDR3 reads CASSSGGAASGRWETQYF. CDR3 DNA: TGTGCCAGCAGTTCGGGGGGAGCGGCTAGCGGGAGGTGGGAGACCCAGTACTTC.

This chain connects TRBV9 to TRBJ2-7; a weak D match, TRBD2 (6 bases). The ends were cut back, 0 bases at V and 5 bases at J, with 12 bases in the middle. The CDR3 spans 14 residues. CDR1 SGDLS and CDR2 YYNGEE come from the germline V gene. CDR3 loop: CASSVELERDEQYF. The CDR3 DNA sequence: TGTGCCAGCAGCGTAGAGTTGGAGCGGGACGAGCAGTACTTC.

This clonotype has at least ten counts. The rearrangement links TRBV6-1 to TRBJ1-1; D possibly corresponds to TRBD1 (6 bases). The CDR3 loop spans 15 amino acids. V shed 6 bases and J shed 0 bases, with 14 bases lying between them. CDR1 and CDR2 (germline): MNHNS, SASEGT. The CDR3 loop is CASRPQGPMNTEAFF. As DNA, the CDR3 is TGTGCCAGCAGACCACAGGGCCCGATGAACACTGAAGCTTTCTTT.

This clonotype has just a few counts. The CDR3 DNA reads TGTGCCAGCAGCGGGATGATTCGAGGTGTCGGGGAGCTGTTTTTT. It yields the protein CASSGMIRGVGELFF. The rearrangement uses TRBV11-2 and TRBJ2-2; no clear D gene. Trimming removed 5 bases from V and 7 bases from J, with 17 bases in between. Germline V gene sequence: CDR1 SGHAT, CDR2 FQNNGV. This CDR3 has 15 residues.

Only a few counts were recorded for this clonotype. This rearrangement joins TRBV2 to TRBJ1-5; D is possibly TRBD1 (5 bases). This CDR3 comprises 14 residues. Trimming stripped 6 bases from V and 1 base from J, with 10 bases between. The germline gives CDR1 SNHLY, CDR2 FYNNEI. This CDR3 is CASRGTFSNQPQHF. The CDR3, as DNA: TGTGCCAGCAGAGGGACCTTCAGCAATCAGCCCCAGCATTTT.

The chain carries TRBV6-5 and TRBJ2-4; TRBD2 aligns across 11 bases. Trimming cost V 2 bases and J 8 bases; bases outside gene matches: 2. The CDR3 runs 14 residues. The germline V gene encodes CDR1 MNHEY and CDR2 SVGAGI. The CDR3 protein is CASSYASGRHIQYF. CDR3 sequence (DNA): TGTGCCAGCAGTTACGCTAGCGGGAGGCACATTCAGTACTTC.

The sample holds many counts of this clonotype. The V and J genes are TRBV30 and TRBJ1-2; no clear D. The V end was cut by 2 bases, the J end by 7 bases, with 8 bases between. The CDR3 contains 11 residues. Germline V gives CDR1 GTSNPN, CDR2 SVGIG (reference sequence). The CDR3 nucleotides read TGTGCCTGGAGTAGCGGGTCTGGCTACACCTTC. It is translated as CAWSSGSGYTF.

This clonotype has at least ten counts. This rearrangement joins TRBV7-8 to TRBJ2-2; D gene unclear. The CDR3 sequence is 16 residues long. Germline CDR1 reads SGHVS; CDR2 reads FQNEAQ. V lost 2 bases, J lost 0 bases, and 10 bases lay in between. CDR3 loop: CASSLIRGANTGELFF. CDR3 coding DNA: TGTGCCAGCAGCTTAATTCGTGGAGCGAACACCGGGGAGCTGTTTTTT.

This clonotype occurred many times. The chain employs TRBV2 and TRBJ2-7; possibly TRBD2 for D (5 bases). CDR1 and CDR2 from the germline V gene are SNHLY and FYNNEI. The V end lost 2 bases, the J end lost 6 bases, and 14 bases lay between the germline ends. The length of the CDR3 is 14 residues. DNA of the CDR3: TGTGCCAGCAGTGAATCAATGGGAGTGGGCGAGCAGTACTTC. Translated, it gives CASSESMGVGEQYF.

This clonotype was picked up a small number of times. DNA for the CDR3: TGCAGCGCCAGCCCCTCATGGACTGAAGCTTTCTTT. It is translated as CSASPSWTEAFF. V and J are TRBV29-1 and TRBJ1-1; D call uncertain. The CDR3 is 12 amino acids. Germline assignment: CDR1 SQVTM and CDR2 ANQGSEA. Trimming pared 7 bases from V and 5 bases from J, leaving 14 bases between.

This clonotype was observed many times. The CDR3 DNA reads as TGTGCCAGCAGTTTATTCCCAAAGCTATACACTGAAGCTTTCTTT. It is translated as CASSLFPKLYTEAFF. This chain connects TRBV27 to TRBJ1-1; D is ambiguous. With 1 base removed from V and 3 bases from J, the gap between germline ends came to 12 bases. The CDR3 extends over 15 amino acids. CDR1 MNHEY and CDR2 SMNVEV come from the germline V gene (reference sequence).

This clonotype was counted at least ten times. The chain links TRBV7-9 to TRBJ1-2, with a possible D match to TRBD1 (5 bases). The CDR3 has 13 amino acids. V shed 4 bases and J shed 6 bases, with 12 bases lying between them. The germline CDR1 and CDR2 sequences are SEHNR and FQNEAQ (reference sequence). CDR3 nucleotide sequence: TGTGCCAGCAGCTCCGACAGTGGGCATGGCTACACCTTC. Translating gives CASSSDSGHGYTF.

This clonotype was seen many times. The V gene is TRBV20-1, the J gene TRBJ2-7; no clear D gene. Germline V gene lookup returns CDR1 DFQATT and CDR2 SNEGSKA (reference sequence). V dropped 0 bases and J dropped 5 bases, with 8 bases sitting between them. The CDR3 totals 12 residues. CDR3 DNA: TGCAGTGCTAGAGATTTAGGTAACGAGCAGTACTTC. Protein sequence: CSARDLGNEQYF.

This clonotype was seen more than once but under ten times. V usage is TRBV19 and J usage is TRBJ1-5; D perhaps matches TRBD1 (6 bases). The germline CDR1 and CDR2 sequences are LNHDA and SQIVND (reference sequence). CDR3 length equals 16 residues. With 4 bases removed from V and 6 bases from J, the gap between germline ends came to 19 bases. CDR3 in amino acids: CASSREGIGGRQPQHF. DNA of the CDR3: TGTGCCAGTAGTAGGGAGGGTATCGGGGGGCGTCAGCCCCAGCATTTT.